These 19 T cell receptor beta chains were all obtained from the same sample, sequenced in a study of T-cell memory formation after mild COVID-19. TCRdb independently ran MiXCR on the 5' RACE reads; one entry per CDR3 protein. The sample shows roughly 260,000 distinct CDR3 sequences, about 16% of them seen only once. The sequenced sample consisted of PBMCs or a T cell subset sorted from them (not recorded which). The receptors were sampled from a man between 18 and 35 years old who had mild COVID-19 (a few samples of this study predate the infection). Cell type and time point are not known.

The chain recombines TRBV7-3 with TRBJ2-1; D possibly matches TRBD1 or TRBD2 (5 bases each). Germline CDR1 and CDR2: SGHTA and FQGTGA. The CDR3 is 13 residues long. V was shortened by 2 bases and J by 11 bases, with 13 bases between the two germline ends. The CDR3 loop is CASSLRDDSKQFF. The CDR3 nucleotides read TGTGCCAGCAGCTTACGGGACGACTCAAAGCAGTTCTTC.

At least ten counts were recorded for this clonotype. This chain uses TRBV7-9 with TRBJ2-3; TRBD2 matches at 10 bases. Per germline, CDR1 SEHNR and CDR2 FQNEAQ (reference sequence). The CDR3 length is 15 residues. J gave up 7 bases and V 5 bases, and 9 bases lay outside the gene matches. For the CDR3, the DNA is TGTGCCAGCAGCCCCCTAGCGGGGGCTTCCAATACGCAGTATTTT. Its protein product is CASSPLAGASNTQYF. Variable domain in full (rest from reference TRBV7-9 and TRBJ2-3): DTGVSQNPRHKITKRGQNVTFRCDPISEHNRLYWYRQTLGQGPEFLTYFQNEAQLEKSRLLSDRFSAERPKGSFSTLEIQRTEQGDSAMYLCASSPLAGASNTQYFGPGTRLTVL.

V is TRBV6-5 and J is TRBJ1-4, with D maybe TRBD1 (6 bases). Trimming took 6 bases from V and 7 from J, leaving 18 bases between them. Germline V gene data show CDR1 as MNHEY and CDR2 as SVGAGI. CDR3 length equals 15 residues. The CDR3 reads CASSKTNRAFEKLFF. CDR3 DNA sequence: TGTGCCAGCAGCAAGACGAACAGGGCTTTTGAAAAACTGTTTTTT.

At least ten counts were recorded for this clonotype. The chain links TRBV7-2 to TRBJ2-5; tentatively, D is TRBD1 (6 bases). The V gene lost 1 base and the J gene lost 6 bases, with 18 bases spanning the gap. The germline V gene has CDR1 SGHTA and CDR2 FQGNSA. The CDR3 extends over 16 amino acids. CDR3 sequence (DNA): TGTGCCAGCAGCTTAGGAGGTGGGGGCCCGTGGAAGACCCAGTACTTC. Amino acid sequence: CASSLGGGGPWKTQYF.

This clonotype was recorded a few times. V usage is TRBV6-1 and J usage is TRBJ2-5; D might be TRBD2 (6 bases). The germline gives CDR1 MNHNS, CDR2 SASEGT. V was shortened by 0 bases and J by 4 bases, with 18 bases between the two germline ends. The CDR3 runs to 17 residues. CDR3 region: CASSEARGSGPRETQYF. Written as DNA, the CDR3 is TGTGCCAGCAGTGAAGCGCGGGGTAGTGGGCCAAGAGAGACCCAGTACTTC.

This clonotype turned up a few times. The chain employs TRBV12-3 or TRBV12-4 and TRBJ1-2, with D uncertain. The CDR3 loop spans 14 amino acids. Trimming left V 3 bases short and J 4 bases short, with 12 bases between. The CDR3 is CASSFLGDRYGYTF. For the CDR3, the DNA is TGTGCCAGCAGTTTTCTGGGAGACCGCTATGGCTACACCTTC.

This clonotype was counted many times. This chain joins TRBV7-9 and TRBJ2-3; no reliable D call. The CDR3 length is 13 residues. Germline values: CDR1 SEHNR, CDR2 FQNEAQ (reference sequence). V was clipped by 8 bases and J by 0 bases, with 9 bases between them. The CDR3 DNA is TGTGCCAGCCTATTATCTAGCACAGATACGCAGTATTTT. Translating gives CASLLSSTDTQYF.

V and J are TRBV6-5 and TRBJ1-2; D not resolved. The V gene's germline CDR1 is MNHEY and CDR2 SVGAGI. The CDR3 loop spans 12 amino acids. V was cut by 6 bases and J by 8 bases, with 13 bases left in between. The CDR3 DNA reads as TGTGCCAGCAGCGGTACAGCGATCGGCTACACCTTC. Its translation: CASSGTAIGYTF.

This sequence joins TRBV7-3 and TRBJ2-3, with D possibly matching TRBD2 (6 bases). The CDR3 spans 12 residues. With 1 base removed from V and 9 bases from J, the gap between germline ends came to 8 bases. CDR1 is SGHTA, CDR2 FQGTGA, per germline. The CDR3 protein is CASSLNAGTQYF. The DNA of the CDR3 is TGTGCCAGCAGCTTAAATGCGGGGACGCAGTATTTT.

In its sample, this clonotype was seen a few times. The chain is built from TRBV9 and TRBJ1-1; D is uncertain. Per the germline V gene, CDR1 is SGDLS and CDR2 is YYNGEE. The CDR3 is 15 amino acids. Trimming left V 4 bases short and J 1 base short, with 14 bases between. The CDR3 DNA follows: TGTGCCAGCAGCCCTTGGGGAGGGCAGAACACTGAAGCTTTCTTT. Translated: CASSPWGGQNTEAFF.

This clonotype was counted a single time. The rearrangement joins TRBV7-2 to TRBJ1-6, with D perhaps matching TRBD1 (5 bases). This CDR3 has 14 amino acids. With 3 bases removed from V and 8 bases from J, the gap between germline ends came to 11 bases. Per the germline V gene, CDR1 is SGHTA and CDR2 is FQGNSA. The CDR3 DNA follows: TGTGCCAGCAGCTTTCTGCAGGGTGATTCACCCCTCCACTTT. Translated, it gives CASSFLQGDSPLHF. Full variable domain (rest looked up from reference TRBV7-2 and TRBJ1-6): GAGVSQSPSNKVTEKGKDVELRCDPISGHTALYWYRQSLGQGLEFLIYFQGNSAPDKSGLPSDRFSAERTGGSVSTLTIQRTQQEDSAVYLCASSFLQGDSPLHFGNGTRLTVT.

V usage is TRBV5-1 and J usage is TRBJ1-1; maybe TRBD1 (6 bases). The germline gives CDR1 SGHRS, CDR2 YFSETQ. V was cut by 0 bases and J by 6 bases, with 12 bases left in between. The CDR3 consists of 14 residues. The CDR3 DNA reads as TGCGCCAGCAGCTTGGCCCAGGGGCTACCTGAAGCTTTCTTT. It specifies CASSLAQGLPEAFF.

The genes are TRBV21-1 and TRBJ1-1; the DNA was not used to check the table's D call, TRBD1. TRBV21-1 is an annotated pseudogene. The CDR3 contains 17 residues. Here the CDR3 DNA reads TGTGCCAGCAGCAAAGGGTACTGGACAGGGCTGATCACTGAAGCTTTCTTT. Residues: CASSKGYWTGLITEAFF.

The chain joins TRBV7-6 to TRBJ2-5, with 9 positions matching TRBD1. J gave up 2 bases and V 2 bases, and 6 bases lay outside the gene matches. This CDR3 has 16 amino acids. Germline V CDR1 and CDR2: SGHVS, FNYEAQ. CDR3 sequence reads: CASSLLGTGRQETQYF. The CDR3 coding sequence is TGTGCCAGCAGCTTATTGGGGACAGGGCGACAAGAGACCCAGTACTTC.

The V and J genes are TRBV7-2 and TRBJ2-1, with D uncertain. The V end lost 5 bases, the J end lost 0 bases, and 20 bases lay between the germline ends. There are 18 residues in the CDR3. Germline V gives CDR1 SGHTA, CDR2 FQGNSA. For the CDR3, the DNA is TGTGCCAGCAGCCCCGCTGTGGGGTTTTTGAGCTCCTACAATGAGCAGTTCTTC. Encoded protein: CASSPAVGFLSSYNEQFF.

The chain employs TRBV2 and TRBJ2-7, with 9 bases matching TRBD2. V was pared by 7 bases and J by 4 bases, with 11 bases of the junction left unmatched. The CDR3 covers 15 residues. Per the germline V gene, CDR1 is SNHLY and CDR2 is FYNNEI. CDR3 DNA: TGTGCCAGCACTGCCGCAGGACTAGCGAGATACGAGCAGTACGTC. Translating gives CASTAAGLARYEQYV.

This chain connects TRBV4-3 to TRBJ1-4, with unresolved D. The germline V and J ends were trimmed by 6 bases and 0 bases, with 8 bases remaining between them. From germline, CDR1 is LGHNA and CDR2 YSLEER. The CDR3 has 14 residues. The CDR3 loop is CASSYEATNEKLFF. In nucleotides, the CDR3 is TGCGCCAGCAGTTATGAGGCAACTAATGAAAAACTGTTTTTT.

V is TRBV5-1 and J is TRBJ2-2, with D perhaps matching TRBD2 (6 bases). Germline values: CDR1 SGHRS, CDR2 YFSETQ. There are 14 residues in the CDR3. Trimming left V 4 bases short and J 6 bases short, with 13 bases between. This chain's CDR3 is CASSPFGTPGELFF. The DNA of the CDR3 is TGCGCCAGCAGCCCCTTCGGGACTCCCGGGGAGCTGTTTTTT.

In the case of this clonotype: One end of the junction is discordant with germline, which a read error may explain. The V gene is TRBV18, the J gene TRBJ2-6; the match to TRBD1 covers 7 bases. In germline, CDR1 is KGHSH, CDR2 LQKENI. The length of the CDR3 is 15 residues. CDR3 residues: CASSFGQVGTNVLTF. In DNA, the CDR3 is TGTGCCAGCTCTTTCGGACAGGTTGGGACCAACGTCCTGACTTTC. The full variable domain, in which reference TRBV18 and TRBJ2-6 provide the parts outside the CDR3, is NAGVMQNPRHLVRRRGQEARLRCSPMKGHSHVYWYRQLPEEGLKFMVYLQKENIIDESGMPKERFSAEFPKEGPSILRIQQVVRGDSAAYFCASSFGQVGTNVLTFGAGSRLTVL.